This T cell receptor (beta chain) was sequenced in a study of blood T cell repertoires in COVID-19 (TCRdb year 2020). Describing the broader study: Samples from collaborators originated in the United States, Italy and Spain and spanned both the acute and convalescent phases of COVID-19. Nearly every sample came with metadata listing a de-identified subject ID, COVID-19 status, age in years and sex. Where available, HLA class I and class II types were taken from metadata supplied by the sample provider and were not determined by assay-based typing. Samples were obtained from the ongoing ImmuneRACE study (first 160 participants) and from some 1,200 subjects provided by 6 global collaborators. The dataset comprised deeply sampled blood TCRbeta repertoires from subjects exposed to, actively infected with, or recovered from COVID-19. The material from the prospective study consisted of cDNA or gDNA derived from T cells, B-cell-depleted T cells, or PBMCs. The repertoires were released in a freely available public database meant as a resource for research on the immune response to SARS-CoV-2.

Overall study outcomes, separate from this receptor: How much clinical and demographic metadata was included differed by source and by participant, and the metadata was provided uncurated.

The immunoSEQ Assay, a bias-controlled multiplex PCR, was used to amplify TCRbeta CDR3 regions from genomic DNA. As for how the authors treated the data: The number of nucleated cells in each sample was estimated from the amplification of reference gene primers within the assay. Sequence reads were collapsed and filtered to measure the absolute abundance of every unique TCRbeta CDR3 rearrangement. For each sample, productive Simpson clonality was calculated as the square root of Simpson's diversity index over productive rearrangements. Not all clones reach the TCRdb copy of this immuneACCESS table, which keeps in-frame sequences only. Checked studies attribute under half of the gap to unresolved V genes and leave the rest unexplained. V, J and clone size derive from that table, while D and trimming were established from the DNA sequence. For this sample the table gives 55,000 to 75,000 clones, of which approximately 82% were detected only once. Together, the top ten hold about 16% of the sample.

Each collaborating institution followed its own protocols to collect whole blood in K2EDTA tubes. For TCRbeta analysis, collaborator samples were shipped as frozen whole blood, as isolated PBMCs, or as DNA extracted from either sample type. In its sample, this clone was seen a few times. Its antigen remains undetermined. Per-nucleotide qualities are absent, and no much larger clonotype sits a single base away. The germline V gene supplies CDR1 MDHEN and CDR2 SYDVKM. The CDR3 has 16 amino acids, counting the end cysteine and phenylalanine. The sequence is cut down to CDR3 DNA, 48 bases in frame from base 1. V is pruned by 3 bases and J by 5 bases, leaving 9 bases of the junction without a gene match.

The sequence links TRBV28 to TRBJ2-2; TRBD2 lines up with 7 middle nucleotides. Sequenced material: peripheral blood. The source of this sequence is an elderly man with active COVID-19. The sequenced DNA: TGTGCCAGCAGTTTTTTTCGGGCTAGCGGTACCGGGGAGCTGTTTTTT. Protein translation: CASSFFRASGTGELFF.